The next 26 T cell receptor beta chains were all read from a single sample in a study of cytomegalovirus exposure and HLA in healthy donors (dated by TCRdb to 2016 to 2017). Preparation of the library involved the immunoSEQ multiplex PCR assay. For the multiplex PCR, a mixture combining 60 forward primers for TCR Vbeta segments and 13 reverse primers for TCR Jbeta segments was used. TCRdb retrieved this table from immuneACCESS and kept in-frame rearrangements only. Not all clones are present; in checked studies, unresolved V genes account for under half, and no reason is known for the remainder. Across this sample there are about 190,000 clones, with about 89% seen only once. The ten largest clones take up 1% to 1.5% of the sample. The sequencing input was PBMCs. Every receptor here comes from a man aged 25-40 years in good health and CMV-seronegative.

The rearrangement uses TRBV27 and TRBJ2-6, with D perhaps matching TRBD2 (6 bases). Trimming took 6 bases from V and 1 from J, leaving 10 bases between them. The CDR3 totals 15 residues. The germline V gene encodes CDR1 MNHEY and CDR2 SMNVEV (reference sequence). CDR3 nucleotide sequence: TGTGCCAGCAGCCTCGGGACTTCTGGGGCCAACGTCCTGACTTTC. Translation gives CASSLGTSGANVLTF. Complete variable domain (other parts from reference TRBV27 and TRBJ2-6): EAQVTQNPRYLITVTGKKLTVTCSQNMNHEYMSWYRQDPGLGLRQIYYSMNVEVTDKGDVPEGYKVSRKEKRNFPLILESPSPNQTSLYFCASSLGTSGANVLTFGAGSRLTVL.

The chain is built from TRBV6-6 and TRBJ1-2; D ambiguous. The V gene lost 2 bases and the J gene lost 6 bases, with 13 bases spanning the gap. The CDR3 has 14 residues. Germline assignment: CDR1 MNHNY and CDR2 SVGAGI (reference sequence). The CDR3 DNA follows: TGTGCCAGCAGTTACGAGCAGGCAGGTCATGGCTACACCTTC. Residues: CASSYEQAGHGYTF.

J is TRBJ2-2 and V is TRBV18, with 10 bases lining up with TRBD2. V lost 5 bases, J lost 1 base, and 4 bases stayed unmatched. Germline values: CDR1 KGHSH, CDR2 LQKENI. The CDR3 extends over 16 amino acids. The CDR3: CASSSASGRNTGELFF. CDR3 DNA: TGTGCCAGCTCATCTGCTAGCGGGAGGAACACCGGGGAGCTGTTTTTT.

The chain is built from TRBV4-1 and TRBJ1-4, with 7 bases matching TRBD1. Per germline, CDR1 MGHRA and CDR2 YSYEKL. This CDR3 is built from 11 residues. Germline trimming cut 4 bases from V and 15 bases from J; bases unmatched to any gene: 5. As DNA, the CDR3 is TGCGCCAGCAGCCGAGACAGGGCCGTGTTTTTT. Translated: CASSRDRAVFF.

V and J are TRBV7-9 and TRBJ2-3; D remains ambiguous. There are 13 residues in the CDR3. The V and J ends lost 7 bases and 2 bases respectively, with 10 bases between them. The germline gives CDR1 SEHNR, CDR2 FQNEAQ (reference sequence). The chain's CDR3 is CASMPRSTDTQYF. The CDR3, as DNA: TGTGCCAGCATGCCCAGGTCCACAGATACGCAGTATTTT.

This clone was observed a handful of times. V and J are TRBV7-2 and TRBJ2-7; D gene uncertain. The V and J ends lost 5 bases and 3 bases respectively, with 11 bases between them. The CDR3 is 13 amino acids. The germline V gene encodes CDR1 SGHTA and CDR2 FQGNSA. DNA for the CDR3: TGTGCCAGCAGCCCCCTGAGTGACTACGAGCAGTACTTC. It yields the protein CASSPLSDYEQYF.

The V call is TRBV2, the J call TRBJ1-2, with 10 bases lining up with TRBD1. The V and J ends lost 3 bases and 2 bases, in that order; junction bases with no gene match: 0. CDR3 length equals 14 residues. Germline CDR1 is SNHLY and CDR2 is FYNNEI. This chain's CDR3 is CASSETGGNYGYTF. The CDR3 DNA reads as TGTGCCAGCAGTGAGACAGGGGGCAACTATGGCTACACCTTC.

This clone came up a few times. The genes are TRBV7-9 and TRBJ2-1, with TRBD2 as a possible D gene (6 bases). V was pared by 6 bases and J by 6 bases, with 12 bases between. The CDR3 covers 13 residues. The germline V gene encodes CDR1 SEHNR and CDR2 FQNEAQ (reference sequence). The CDR3 DNA follows: TGTGCCAGCAGATATACTAGCTCCAATGAGCAGTTCTTC. It translates to CASRYTSSNEQFF.

The gene calls are TRBV2 and TRBJ1-4; D not certain. Germline V lookup: CDR1 SNHLY, CDR2 FYNNEI. Deletions cut 8 bases from V and 0 bases from J, with 10 bases between. The CDR3 length is 14 residues. Here the CDR3 DNA reads TGTGCCAGCCATCCGACAACAACTAATGAAAAACTGTTTTTT. Its protein product is CASHPTTTNEKLFF. Looking up the rest from reference TRBV2 and TRBJ1-4 gives the full variable domain: EPEVTQTPSHQVTQMGQEVILRCVPISNHLYFYWYRQILGQKVEFLVSFYNNEISEKSEIFDDQFSVERPDGSNFTLKIRSTKLEDSAMYFCASHPTTTNEKLFFGSGTQLSVL.

The rearrangement uses TRBV25-1 and TRBJ2-1, with a weak D call TRBD1 (6 bases). With 7 bases removed from V and 6 bases from J, the gap between germline ends came to 19 bases. The CDR3 covers 15 residues. Germline assignment: CDR1 MGHDK and CDR2 SYGVNS. CDR3 in DNA: TGTGCCAGCATGGGGCAGGGGCGCATTCTCAATGAGCAGTTCTTC. It is translated as CASMGQGRILNEQFF.

There are a few counts of this clone. The V gene is TRBV12-5, the J gene TRBJ2-5; no clear D. The germline V gene encodes CDR1 LGHNT and CDR2 FRNRAP. The germline V and J ends were trimmed by 1 base and 5 bases, with 8 bases remaining between them. The length of the CDR3 is 13 residues. This chain's CDR3 is CASGLASQETQYF. For the CDR3, the DNA is TGTGCTAGTGGTTTGGCCTCCCAGGAGACCCAGTACTTC.

The chain links TRBV27 to TRBJ2-7, with 9 bases lining up with TRBD2. This CDR3 is 14 amino acids long. The germline gives CDR1 MNHEY, CDR2 SMNVEV (reference sequence). Trimming took 8 bases from V and 9 from J; bases not matched to a gene: 14. The CDR3 protein is CASSSLGAGGLQYF. The CDR3 bases are TGTGCCAGCTCCTCCCTAGGGGCGGGAGGGCTGCAGTACTTC.

Here the CDR3 DNA reads TGTGCCAGCAGTCAGTATACAGCTAACACTGAAGCTTTCTTT. This translates into CASSQYTANTEAFF. The V and J genes are TRBV28 and TRBJ1-1; D gene uncertain. V lost 5 bases and J 2 bases, leaving 12 bases between the germline ends. This CDR3 has 14 residues. The germline CDR1 and CDR2 sequences are MDHEN and SYDVKM.

This clone was recorded only once. The junction and the germline gene differ at one end; a read error may be behind it. This chain links TRBV11-2 with TRBJ1-2; D is uncertain. This CDR3 comprises 15 residues. Germline lookup yields CDR1 SGHAT and CDR2 FQNNGV. The DNA for the CDR3 is TGTGCCAGCAGTTTAGCCCCATTTCGGAGCTATGGCTACACCTTC. Translation gives CASSLAPFRSYGYTF.

The rearrangement joins TRBV5-4 to TRBJ1-2; D is perhaps TRBD1 (5 bases). CDR1 is SGHNT and CDR2 is YYREEE in the germline V gene (reference sequence). Trimming removed 1 base from V and 3 bases from J, with 10 bases in between. CDR3 length equals 14 residues. This CDR3 reads CASSLLRGDYGYTF. CDR3 DNA: TGTGCCAGCAGCTTGCTACGGGGGGACTATGGCTACACCTTC.

V usage is TRBV4-1 and J usage is TRBJ2-7; TRBD1 matches at 9 bases. V lost 4 bases, J lost 4 bases, and 5 bases stayed unmatched. Germline V gene sequence: CDR1 MGHRA, CDR2 YSYEKL. The CDR3 has 14 amino acids. As DNA, the CDR3 is TGCGCCAGCAGCCGCGACAGGGGGAAGTACGAGCAGTACTTC. Protein product: CASSRDRGKYEQYF.

The chain has TRBV28 and TRBJ1-4; TRBD1 matches 8 bases. The germline CDR1 and CDR2 sequences are MDHEN and SYDVKM. The V gene end was trimmed by 7 bases and the J gene end by 3 bases; junction bases not matched to a gene: 10. This CDR3 has 16 residues. CDR3 sequence reads: CASTKGQGAANEKLFF. As DNA, the CDR3 is TGTGCCAGCACCAAGGGGCAGGGGGCAGCTAATGAAAAACTGTTTTTT.

This clone was counted once. V is TRBV27 and J is TRBJ1-1, with TRBD1 identical over 9 bases. CDR1 and CDR2 from the germline V gene are MNHEY and SMNVEV (reference sequence). The CDR3 has 15 amino acids. Germline trimming cut 4 bases from V and 4 bases from J; bases unmatched to any gene: 7. CDR3 in amino acids: CASSWGGQGSTEAFF. CDR3 nucleotides: TGTGCCAGCAGTTGGGGGGGACAGGGCTCCACTGAAGCTTTCTTT.

This chain links TRBV7-2 with TRBJ2-3, with TRBD2 matching over 8 bases. The germline V gene encodes CDR1 SGHTA and CDR2 FQGNSA. With 0 bases clipped from V and 6 bases from J, the junction kept 8 bases outside the gene matches. The CDR3 length is 16 residues. CDR3 residues: CASSLAIAGRVDTQYF. CDR3 sequence (DNA): TGTGCCAGCAGCTTAGCGATAGCGGGAAGGGTGGATACGCAGTATTTT.

The V gene is TRBV19, the J gene TRBJ1-4; tentative D call: TRBD1 (5 bases). V lost 9 bases, J lost 8 bases, and 22 bases lay in between. The germline V gene has CDR1 LNHDA and CDR2 SQIVND (reference sequence). This CDR3 is built from 15 residues. CDR3 coding DNA: TGTGCCAGCTCTGGGGCCCCCGGGAGGGACGAAAAACTGTTTTTT. This codes for CASSGAPGRDEKLFF.

The gene calls are TRBV5-1 and TRBJ1-2; possibly TRBD1 for D (6 bases). V was cut by 4 bases and J by 0 bases, with 10 bases left in between. This CDR3 has 14 residues. Germline V lookup: CDR1 SGHRS, CDR2 YFSETQ. The CDR3 DNA sequence: TGCGCCAGCAGCATACGGACAGCTAACTATGGCTACACCTTC. It specifies CASSIRTANYGYTF.

About this clone itself: Germline is not matched at one junction end, which may reflect a read error. This chain links TRBV9 with TRBJ2-7, with D perhaps TRBD2 (5 bases). In germline, CDR1 is SGDLS, CDR2 YYNGEE. The CDR3 loop spans 14 amino acids. The CDR3 DNA reads as TGTGCCAGCAACTCCGGGAAAAGCCCCTACGAGCAGTGCTTC. Translated, it gives CASNSGKSPYEQCF. The whole variable domain, remainder taken from reference TRBV9 and TRBJ2-7, is DSGVTQTPKHLITATGQRVTLRCSPRSGDLSVYWYQQSLDQGLQFLIQYYNGEERAKGNILERFSAQQFPDLHSELNLSSLELGDSALYFCASNSGKSPYEQCFGPGTRLTVT.

This clone was found once. The chain couples TRBV28 to TRBJ2-1; tentative D call: TRBD1 (6 bases). Between the trimmed V and J ends, which lost 6 bases and 3 bases, there was a span of 12 bases. The germline V gene encodes CDR1 MDHEN and CDR2 SYDVKM. The CDR3 has 14 amino acids. In DNA, the CDR3 is TGTGCCAGCAGGGATAGCAGGGGCTACAATGAGCAGTTCTTC. Protein product: CASRDSRGYNEQFF.

The J gene is TRBJ1-2, the V gene TRBV27; D perhaps matches TRBD1 (6 bases). CDR3 length: 13 amino acids. V lost 5 bases and J lost 6, with 13 bases in between. The germline V gene has CDR1 MNHEY and CDR2 SMNVEV (reference sequence). CDR3: CASSLTGTHGYTF. DNA of the CDR3: TGTGCCAGCAGTCTTACAGGGACCCATGGCTACACCTTC.

The gene calls are TRBV5-6 and TRBJ2-3, with TRBD2 matching 7 bases. V was clipped by 0 bases and J by 5 bases; unmatched bases: 18. The CDR3 length is 19 residues. Germline assignment: CDR1 SGHDT and CDR2 YYEEEE. This CDR3 is CASSLALNSLAGVIDTQYF. The CDR3 region has the DNA TGTGCCAGCAGCTTGGCCTTGAACAGCTTGGCGGGAGTTATAGATACGCAGTATTTT.

This chain connects TRBV5-1 to TRBJ2-7; D gene ambiguous. Germline-derived CDR1 and CDR2 are SGHRS and YFSETQ. The CDR3 totals 15 residues. The V end lost 0 bases, the J end lost 3 bases, and 13 bases lay between the germline ends. The CDR3 region is CASSLGSSTRYEQYF. CDR3 in DNA: TGCGCCAGCAGCTTGGGATCTTCGACTCGCTACGAGCAGTACTTC.